These 16 T cell receptor beta chains were all obtained from the same sample, sequenced in a study of T cells in Graves' hyperthyroidism and ophthalmopathy. It was RNA transcripts that yielded the amplified TCR beta CDR3 regions. A set of HTBI primers served as the primers for a first-round RT-PCR of the TCR CDR3. One entry per CDR3 protein, called by TCRdb with MiXCR from the multiplex PCR reads. Among 700,000 or so distinct CDR3 sequences, roughly 15% were seen once, and the ten largest hold 9.5% to 15%. The specimen sequenced was blood. Receptor source: a woman aged 45 to 65 with Graves' ophthalmopathy.

This clonotype was counted ten times or more. J is TRBJ2-3 and V is TRBV30, with TRBD2 matching over 10 bases. CDR3 size: 15 residues. The trim removed 7 bases at V and 5 bases at J, leaving 12 bases unmatched. Germline CDR1 is GTSNPN and CDR2 is SVGIG (reference sequence). The CDR3 reads CASNQAGGREDTQYF. The CDR3, as DNA: TGTGCCTCAAACCAAGCGGGAGGGCGAGAAGATACGCAGTATTTT.

As regards this clonotype: A clone one base away is much larger, so this may be a read error. The genes are TRBV28 and TRBJ1-1; 7 bases are a match to TRBD1. Germline CDR1 is MDHEN and CDR2 is SYDVKM. Trimming removed 3 bases from V and 0 bases from J; junction bases left unmatched: 4. This CDR3 has 15 residues. The CDR3 spells CASSFGTDMNTEAFF. In DNA form, the CDR3 reads TGTGCCAGCAGTTTCGGGACAGACATGAACACTGAAGCTTTCTTT.

This clonotype was recorded at least ten times. V is TRBV7-2 and J is TRBJ1-1, with TRBD1 as a possible D gene (5 bases). The V gene's germline CDR1 is SGHTA and CDR2 FQGNSA. With 3 bases removed from V and 4 bases from J, the gap between germline ends came to 18 bases. The CDR3 totals 16 residues. DNA for the CDR3: TGTGCCAGCAGCTTGCCAAAGATCAGGGTACCCACTGAAGCTTTCTTT. It yields the protein CASSLPKIRVPTEAFF.

This clonotype occurred many times. The chain is built from TRBV7-2 and TRBJ2-1; 10 nucleotides agree with TRBD2. J gave up 8 bases and V 2 bases, and 12 bases lay outside the gene matches. Germline CDR1 SGHTA, CDR2 FQGNSA. The CDR3 totals 17 residues. The CDR3 here is CASSLSPSGRAKDEQFF. The CDR3 nucleotides are TGTGCCAGCAGCTTAAGCCCAAGCGGGAGGGCCAAGGATGAGCAGTTCTTC.

This chain uses TRBV14 with TRBJ2-7; D gene uncertain. The V end was cut by 5 bases, the J end by 6 bases, with 17 bases between. Germline CDR1 SGHDN, CDR2 FVKESK. This CDR3 contains 14 residues. DNA of the CDR3: TGTGCCAGCAGCTACATAAACCCCTTAGGCGAGCAGTACTTC. It codes for CASSYINPLGEQYF.

This clonotype came up a few times. The chain has TRBV6-5 and TRBJ2-5; 15 nucleotides match TRBD2. Trimming took 2 bases from V and 3 from J; bases not matched to a gene: 16. The CDR3 totals 21 residues. Germline CDR1 and CDR2: MNHEY and SVGAGI. The CDR3 DNA is TGTGCCAGCAGTTACGGGTTTGGACTAGCGGGAGGGCCGGGGGTTAAAGAGACCCAGTACTTC. Amino acid sequence: CASSYGFGLAGGPGVKETQYF.

There are many counts of this clonotype. Here the CDR3 reads CSASTSVTGNTIYF. In nucleotides, the CDR3 is TGCAGTGCGAGTACGTCAGTTACTGGAAACACCATATATTTT. The V and J genes are TRBV20-1 and TRBJ1-3; D not resolved. Between the trimmed V and J ends, which lost 6 bases and 2 bases, there was a span of 14 bases. The CDR3 is 14 residues long. Germline values: CDR1 DFQATT, CDR2 SNEGSKA (reference sequence).

This clonotype was observed a handful of times. The rearrangement joins TRBV28 to TRBJ2-7, with D possibly matching TRBD2 (5 bases). V was clipped by 5 bases and J by 5 bases, with 16 bases between them. Per the germline V gene, CDR1 is MDHEN and CDR2 is SYDVKM. This CDR3 has 14 residues. CDR3 in DNA: TGTGCCAGCAGTCCGGGAAAGTTGTCCCACGAGCAGTACTTC. Its translation: CASSPGKLSHEQYF.

CDR3 sequence: CSARQSGVGEQYF. The CDR3 DNA reads TGCAGTGCTCGCCAAAGCGGGGTAGGCGAGCAGTACTTC. The genes are TRBV20-1 and TRBJ2-7, with 7 bases that match TRBD2. V was clipped by 5 bases and J by 6 bases; unmatched bases: 10. There are 13 residues in the CDR3. In germline, CDR1 is DFQATT, CDR2 SNEGSKA (reference sequence).

This clonotype has a count of ten or more. The CDR3 DNA reads TGTGCCAGCTCACCATCATACAATGAGCAGTTCTTC. The encoded protein is CASSPSYNEQFF. This rearrangement joins TRBV18 to TRBJ2-1; D is undetermined. CDR3 length: 12 residues. Trimming took 2 bases from V and 4 from J, leaving 3 bases between them. Germline V gene lookup returns CDR1 KGHSH and CDR2 LQKENI.

The sample holds a few counts of this clonotype. This rearrangement joins TRBV6-4 to TRBJ1-2; 9 bases map to TRBD1. CDR1 and CDR2 from the germline V gene are MRHNA and SNTAGT. J gave up 4 bases and V 6 bases, and 9 bases lay outside the gene matches. CDR3 size: 15 residues. CDR3 sequence: CASSNPRDRVYGYTF. Here the CDR3 DNA reads TGTGCCAGCAGCAACCCGAGGGACAGGGTCTATGGCTACACCTTC.

This clonotype was detected many times. V and J are TRBV20-1 and TRBJ2-3; 7 positions agree with TRBD2. V lost 5 bases and J lost 1; bases outside the gene matches: 15. This CDR3 contains 17 residues. Germline V gene sequence: CDR1 DFQATT, CDR2 SNEGSKA (reference sequence). CDR3 loop: CSARTGASGARTDTQYF. For the CDR3, the DNA is TGCAGTGCTCGCACTGGGGCTAGCGGTGCCCGCACAGATACGCAGTATTTT.

This chain uses TRBV7-2 with TRBJ2-5, with 12 positions matching TRBD2. CDR3 length: 18 amino acids. Trimming took 6 bases from V and 5 from J; bases not matched to a gene: 16. Looked up from germline, CDR1 is SGHTA and CDR2 is FQGNSA. The CDR3 DNA is TGTGCCAGCAGTTTTGGGAGACTAGCGGGAGCCGGGGATGAGACCCAGTACTTC. Amino acid sequence: CASSFGRLAGAGDETQYF.

This clonotype was found many times. The genes are TRBV6-1 and TRBJ2-7; D is unclear. V lost 5 bases and J lost 1, with 18 bases in between. The CDR3 is made up of 16 amino acids. Germline CDR1 is MNHNS and CDR2 is SASEGT. CDR3 in amino acids: CASSYSWSGDSYEQYF. The CDR3 DNA is TGTGCCAGCAGTTATTCTTGGTCGGGTGATTCCTACGAGCAGTACTTC.

V is TRBV6-1 and J is TRBJ2-7; TRBD1 matches at 8 bases. This CDR3 comprises 15 residues. In germline, CDR1 is MNHNS, CDR2 SASEGT. V was pared by 6 bases and J by 2 bases, with 9 bases of the junction left unmatched. The CDR3 is CASRKTGTGAYEQYF. CDR3 coding DNA: TGTGCCAGCAGAAAAACCGGGACAGGAGCCTACGAGCAGTACTTC.

This clonotype showed up many times. This rearrangement joins TRBV6-2 or TRBV6-3 to TRBJ2-5; 8 bases are a match to TRBD1. Germline loops: CDR1 MNHEY, CDR2 SVGEGT. V lost 6 bases to trimming and J lost 4 bases; unmatched junction nucleotides: 10. The CDR3 consists of 15 residues. The CDR3 loop reads CASSQDRGSRETQYF. The CDR3 nucleotides read TGTGCCAGCAGCCAAGACAGGGGATCGCGAGAGACCCAGTACTTC.